These 26 T cell receptor beta chains originate from one sample sequenced in a study of molecular identifiers for immune sequencing clone quantification. TCRdb reanalysed the PCR reads using MiXCR and keeps one entry per CDR3 protein. The sample holds roughly 630,000 distinct CDR3 sequences, roughly 27% seen once. The sample taken for sequencing was naive CD8+ T cells from blood, with Jurkat cell RNA spiked in. As for subset: FACS-sorted CD8+CD4-CCR7+CD45RA+ naive T cells. These receptors were obtained from a human donor in good health. Some libraries in this study had Jurkat cell RNA spiked in.

This chain uses TRBV27 with TRBJ2-7, with D perhaps matching TRBD1 or TRBD2 (5 bases each). This CDR3 region has 14 residues. The germline gives CDR1 MNHEY, CDR2 SMNVEV (reference sequence). V shed 7 bases and J shed 5 bases, with 18 bases lying between them. CDR3 nucleotide sequence: TGTGCCAGCACCCAAGTGGGGGACCCCAACGAGCAGTACTTC. As protein: CASTQVGDPNEQYF.

The chain has TRBV27 and TRBJ2-1; TRBD2 matches at 8 bases. CDR1 is MNHEY and CDR2 is SMNVEV in the germline V gene (reference sequence). CDR3 length equals 16 residues. V was pared by 3 bases and J by 5 bases, with 9 bases of the junction left unmatched. The CDR3 sequence: CASSFPSGSLNNEQFF. In DNA, the CDR3 is TGTGCCAGCAGTTTCCCCAGCGGGAGTCTCAACAATGAGCAGTTCTTC.

This clonotype was detected ten times or more. The chain employs TRBV28 and TRBJ2-3; 8 bases map to TRBD2. CDR3 length: 17 amino acids. J was trimmed by 4 bases and V by 5 bases; bases with no gene match: 14. Germline V gene lookup returns CDR1 MDHEN and CDR2 SYDVKM. The CDR3 loop is CASSQLPGSGSADTQYF. For the CDR3, the DNA is TGTGCCAGCAGTCAGCTCCCCGGGAGCGGGAGTGCAGATACGCAGTATTTT.

This chain joins TRBV4-1 and TRBJ2-1, with unresolved D. V was clipped by 1 base and J by 10 bases, with 14 bases between them. This CDR3 region has 14 residues. Per germline, CDR1 MGHRA and CDR2 YSYEKL. As DNA, the CDR3 is TGCGCCAGCAGCCAAGTACGTGGTAGCTACGAGCAGTTCTTC. Translating gives CASSQVRGSYEQFF.

In this sample, this clonotype turned up many times. This chain joins TRBV12-3 or TRBV12-4 and TRBJ1-1, with D unclear. This CDR3 region has 13 residues. The V gene lost 2 bases and the J gene lost 6 bases, with 10 bases spanning the gap. The DNA of the CDR3 is TGTGCCAGCAGTTTATTTGGGCTGCCTGAAGCTTTCTTT. It specifies CASSLFGLPEAFF.

This clonotype was detected ten times or more. J is TRBJ2-3 and V is TRBV7-2; D is possibly TRBD1 or TRBD2 (5 bases each). The CDR3 totals 16 residues. Germline-derived CDR1 and CDR2 are SGHTA and FQGNSA. Trimming took 1 base from V and 5 from J, leaving 16 bases between them. For the CDR3, the DNA is TGTGCCAGCAGCTTAGAGGATTGGGGGAACGGAGATACGCAGTATTTT. It yields the protein CASSLEDWGNGDTQYF.

This clonotype has a count of ten or more. The chain employs TRBV20-1 and TRBJ2-2; D is undetermined. V lost 4 bases and J 0 bases, leaving 6 bases between the germline ends. From germline, CDR1 is DFQATT and CDR2 SNEGSKA (reference sequence). The CDR3 runs to 13 residues. The CDR3 loop reads CSAKPANTGELFF. The CDR3 coding sequence is TGCAGTGCTAAACCGGCGAACACCGGGGAGCTGTTTTTT.

A word on this clonotype: Mismatch with germline at one junction end may stem from a read error. The rearrangement links TRBV6-5 to TRBJ2-5; 7 positions match TRBD1. Germline V CDR1 and CDR2: MNHEY, SVGAGI. This CDR3 comprises 17 residues. For the CDR3, the DNA is TGTGCCAGCAGTTACGTTACCGGGACAGAGCCCCAAGAGCCCCAGTACTTC. Translation gives CASSYVTGTEPQEPQYF.

This rearrangement joins TRBV10-2 to TRBJ1-2, with D perhaps TRBD1 (5 bases). Trimming removed 1 base at V and 6 bases at J, with 12 bases between. The CDR3 contains 14 residues. CDR1 and CDR2 from the germline V gene are WSHSY and SAAADI. CDR3 DNA sequence: TGCGCCAGCAGTGAGTGGGACCTTGTAAATGGCTACACCTTC. As protein: CASSEWDLVNGYTF.

On this clonotype itself: Sequence at one end of the junction differs from germline and may be a read error. V gene TRBV15 combines with J gene TRBJ2-2; 8 nucleotides agree with TRBD2. Germline CDR1 is LNHNV and CDR2 is YYDKDF (reference sequence). The CDR3 contains 14 residues. The CDR3: CATSSGSLTEELFF. The CDR3 DNA reads as TGCGCCACCAGCAGCGGGAGTCTCACCGAGGAGCTGTTTTTT.

This clonotype was seen at least ten times. This chain joins TRBV20-1 and TRBJ2-3, with D uncertain. V was clipped by 6 bases and J by 2 bases, with 3 bases between them. The germline V gene has CDR1 DFQATT and CDR2 SNEGSKA (reference sequence). The length of the CDR3 is 10 residues. CDR3 sequence reads: CSAATDTQYF. The CDR3 DNA reads as TGCAGTGCCGCCACAGATACGCAGTATTTT.

This clonotype showed up many times. The V call is TRBV27, the J call TRBJ2-5, with D maybe TRBD1 (6 bases). Germline V gene sequence: CDR1 MNHEY, CDR2 SMNVEV (reference sequence). V was shortened by 5 bases and J by 7 bases, with 20 bases between the two germline ends. The CDR3 totals 15 residues. The CDR3 nucleotides are TGTGCCAGCAGTACCTCACCCAGGGGTACGGGGACCCAGTACTTC. This encodes CASSTSPRGTGTQYF.

This clonotype was counted many times. In nucleotides, the CDR3 is TGTGCCTGGACTAGCGGAACAGATACGCAGTATTTT. This codes for CAWTSGTDTQYF. The rearrangement links TRBV30 to TRBJ2-3; 7 bases line up with TRBD2. V lost 4 bases, J lost 3 bases, and 1 base stayed unmatched. The CDR3 runs to 12 residues. CDR1 is GTSNPN, CDR2 SVGIG, per germline (reference sequence). The complete variable domain, with remaining parts taken from reference TRBV30 and TRBJ2-3, reads SQTIHQWPATLVQPVGSPLSLECTVEGTSNPNLYWYRQAAGRGLQLLFYSVGIGQISSEVPQNLSASRPQDRQFILSSKKLLLSDSGFYLCAWTSGTDTQYFGPGTRLTVL.

The chain couples TRBV5-6 to TRBJ2-7; TRBD1 aligns across 7 bases. Per germline, CDR1 SGHDT and CDR2 YYEEEE. V shed 4 bases and J 5 bases; nucleotides not matched to a gene: 12. This CDR3 has 15 amino acids. CDR3 DNA: TGTGCCAGCAGCCCCGTTGAGACAGGGAAGCACGAGCAGTACTTC. As protein: CASSPVETGKHEQYF.

The V call is TRBV19, the J call TRBJ1-5, with TRBD1 identical over 7 bases. From germline, CDR1 is LNHDA and CDR2 SQIVND (reference sequence). This CDR3 region has 15 residues. Unmatched junction bases numbered 11, after V lost 8 bases and J lost 4 bases. The CDR3, as DNA: TGTGCCAGTCAAGTTAGTGACAGGGTGAATCAGCCCCAGCATTTT. Translating gives CASQVSDRVNQPQHF.

Ten or more counts support this clonotype. V is TRBV7-9 and J is TRBJ2-5; D uncertain. Trimming cost V 5 bases and J 0 bases, with 13 bases left between them. The germline V gene has CDR1 SEHNR and CDR2 FQNEAQ (reference sequence). The CDR3 runs to 15 residues. CDR3 nucleotides: TGTGCCAGCAGCCCCGAGCAGATGTACCAAGAGACCCAGTACTTC. Its protein product is CASSPEQMYQETQYF.

The gene calls are TRBV29-1 and TRBJ1-2; the D is unclear. The CDR3 runs to 14 residues. The V gene's germline CDR1 is SQVTM and CDR2 ANQGSEA. V was pared by 0 bases and J by 8 bases, with 16 bases between. CDR3 sequence (DNA): TGCAGCGTTGAAGACTCCGAGGTAGGCGCGGGCTACACCTTC. It yields the protein CSVEDSEVGAGYTF.

In this sample, this clonotype turned up many times. The chain combines TRBV7-9 with TRBJ1-5; D uncertain. Per germline, CDR1 SEHNR and CDR2 FQNEAQ (reference sequence). The CDR3 covers 12 residues. V lost 5 bases to trimming and J lost 4 bases, with 6 bases between them. The CDR3 DNA reads as TGTGCCAGCAGCCTATATAATCAGCCCCAGCATTTT. This sequence encodes CASSLYNQPQHF.

The chain combines TRBV23-1 with TRBJ2-3; 9 bases align to TRBD2. TRBV23-1 is an ORF for which the function is uncertain. This CDR3 spans 18 amino acids. V trimming: 4 bases; J trimming: 4 bases; junction bases outside the gene matches: 15. Here the CDR3 reads CASSRLGLAPCRSDTQYF. The CDR3, as DNA: TGCGCCAGCAGTCGCCTGGGACTAGCCCCCTGCAGATCAGATACGCAGTATTTT.

This clonotype was counted between two and nine times. The rearrangement uses TRBV30 and TRBJ2-3; no definite D call. V was clipped by 5 bases and J by 4 bases, with 10 bases between them. Looked up from germline, CDR1 is GTSNPN and CDR2 is SVGIG (reference sequence). This CDR3 spans 12 amino acids. This CDR3 reads CAWEKSADTQYF. The CDR3 DNA reads TGTGCCTGGGAGAAAAGCGCAGATACGCAGTATTTT.

The CDR3 nucleotides are TGTGCCAGCCACTCAAGGGACTCCCTTAACGAGCAGTACTTC. It codes for CASHSRDSLNEQYF. The chain is built from TRBV27 and TRBJ2-7; a possible D gene is TRBD2 (6 bases). Germline values: CDR1 MNHEY, CDR2 SMNVEV (reference sequence). The V and J ends lost 8 bases and 5 bases respectively, with 19 bases between them. This CDR3 spans 14 amino acids.

This clonotype was observed a handful of times. V and J are TRBV14 and TRBJ1-4; D gene unclear. Germline CDR1 and CDR2: SGHDN and FVKESK. V was pared by 9 bases and J by 7 bases, with 15 bases between. This CDR3 spans 13 amino acids. The CDR3 coding sequence is TGTGCCAGGGGCGGGGAGTACGCTGAAAAACTGTTTTTT. Residues: CARGGEYAEKLFF.

This clonotype was detected ten times or more. This rearrangement joins TRBV6-2 or TRBV6-3 to TRBJ1-1, with D unclear. The V end was cut by 2 bases, the J end by 8 bases, with 9 bases between. The length of the CDR3 is 12 residues. Germline V gives CDR1 MNHEY, CDR2 SVGEGT. CDR3 sequence: CASSYSSPEAFF. The CDR3 DNA reads TGTGCCAGCAGTTACAGTTCACCAGAAGCTTTCTTT.

As to this clonotype: Just one base apart from a much larger clone, this may be a read error. The J gene is TRBJ1-1, the V gene TRBV2; D is unclear. Trimming stripped 4 bases from V and 0 bases from J, with 12 bases between. The germline V gene encodes CDR1 SNHLY and CDR2 FYNNEI. The CDR3 spans 15 residues. The CDR3 DNA reads TGTGCCAGCAGTGGAGAGGTCGGAATGAACACTGAAGCTTTCTTT. It codes for CASSGEVGMNTEAFF.

About this clonotype: Mismatch with germline at one junction end may stem from a read error. This chain joins TRBV12-3 or TRBV12-4 and TRBJ2-3, with a possible D match to TRBD2 (5 bases). The CDR3 runs to 12 residues. CDR3 loop: CASSFVRDTRYF. The CDR3 nucleotides read TGTGCCAGCAGTTTCGTCCGGGATACGCGGTATTTT.

This clonotype was counted only a few times. V is TRBV24-1 and J is TRBJ2-1, with TRBD2 identical over 9 bases. With 6 bases clipped from V and 0 bases from J, the junction kept 14 bases outside the gene matches. The CDR3 runs to 19 residues. Germline V lookup: CDR1 KGHDR, CDR2 SFDVKD. For the CDR3, the DNA is TGTGCCACCAGTCCTACCCCGAGACTAGCGGCGAGCTCCTACAATGAGCAGTTCTTC. This gives the protein CATSPTPRLAASSYNEQFF.